Listed here are 2 T cell receptor beta chains from one sample, sequenced in a study of cytomegalovirus exposure and HLA in healthy donors. In the PCR, 60 Vbeta and 13 Jbeta primers were used. TCRdb keeps only in-frame clones here, not all; method: immunoSEQ multiplex PCR. Of under 130,000 clones in the sample, about four fifths are singletons; the top ten hold 1.3%. Sequencing was carried out using PBMCs. The receptors were sampled from a man aged 25 to 45 in good health and CMV-seronegative.

The rearrangement links TRBV9 to TRBJ1-6; D uncertain. CDR3 length equals 16 residues. V was shortened by 4 bases and J by 7 bases, with 18 bases between the two germline ends. Germline lookup yields CDR1 SGDLS and CDR2 YYNGEE. The CDR3 DNA is TGTGCCAGCAGCCCTGGAGACCCTCTACCCAATTCACCCCTCCACTTT. Encoded protein: CASSPGDPLPNSPLHF. The full variable domain, with the rest looked up from reference TRBV9 and TRBJ1-6, is DSGVTQTPKHLITATGQRVTLRCSPRSGDLSVYWYQQSLDQGLQFLIQYYNGEERAKGNILERFSAQQFPDLHSELNLSSLELGDSALYFCASSPGDPLPNSPLHFGNGTRLTVT.

This chain joins TRBV6-1 and TRBJ2-5; 8 nucleotides agree with TRBD1. The germline gives CDR1 MNHNS, CDR2 SASEGT. The CDR3 covers 14 residues. After removal of 2 bases from V and 11 bases from J, the junction contained 10 bases not matched to a gene. The CDR3 loop is CASSERPRGQEQYF. CDR3 DNA: TGTGCCAGCAGTGAAAGGCCCAGGGGGCAGGAGCAGTACTTC.